The subject of this entry is one TCR beta chain. TCRdb's table, derived via immunoSEQ multiplex PCR, lists solely in-frame clones and lacks some. The table shows tens of thousands of clones, with more than 90% occurring only once. These data come from a study of T cells after somatic rescue of genetic block. The CDR3 length is 16 residues. V shed 5 bases and J 0 bases; nucleotides not matched to a gene: 6. CDR1 MDHEN and CDR2 SYDVKM come from the germline V gene. The receptor comes from a child under two years old. The gene calls are TRBV28 and TRBJ2-3; 9 positions agree with TRBD1. Material: peripheral blood mononuclear cells (PBMCs). This chain's CDR3 is CASSTDRGRSTDTQYF. CDR3 nucleotides: TGTGCCAGCAGTACGGACAGGGGTAGGAGCACAGATACGCAGTATTTT.